Each of the 4 T cell receptor beta chains below was sequenced from the same sample in a study of shared clonotypes between healthy human individuals. Repertoires were generated with immunoSEQ multiplex PCR, while TCRdb's copy carries only in-frame clones and drops some. The sample contains approximately 500,000 clones, approximately 85% of which appear only once. Source material: PBMCs. All receptors derive from a woman aged 40 to 50 in good health. Some clones in this sample may be carry-over from other donors' samples.

A few counts support this clone. The CDR3 protein is CASSDETDFGSNQPQHF. The CDR3 DNA reads as TGTGCCAGCAGTGACGAGACAGACTTCGGCAGCAATCAGCCCCAGCATTTT. The chain joins TRBV2 to TRBJ1-5; D is perhaps TRBD1 (5 bases). CDR3 length: 17 amino acids. The V end lost 3 bases, the J end lost 1 base, and 16 bases lay between the germline ends. From germline, CDR1 is SNHLY and CDR2 FYNNEI.

The chain is built from TRBV5-5 and TRBJ2-5; no definite D call. There are 15 residues in the CDR3. The V gene lost 1 base and the J gene lost 3 bases, with 13 bases spanning the gap. Germline V gene lookup returns CDR1 SGHKS and CDR2 YYEKEE (reference sequence). CDR3 region: CASSLSTGSEETQYF. The CDR3 DNA sequence: TGTGCCAGCAGCTTGTCGACCGGCTCGGAAGAGACCCAGTACTTC.

V is TRBV5-4 and J is TRBJ2-1, with 8 bases that match TRBD2. This CDR3 region has 17 residues. CDR1 and CDR2 from the germline V gene are SGHNT and YYREEE (reference sequence). J lost 7 bases, V lost 4 bases, and 16 bases had no gene match. The CDR3 DNA reads TGTGCCAGCAGCCAAAACCCGGGACTAGGGGTGGGTAATGAGCAGTTCTTC. Translating gives CASSQNPGLGVGNEQFF.

J is TRBJ1-5 and V is TRBV27, with D perhaps TRBD1 (6 bases). Deletions cut 5 bases from V and 4 bases from J, with 24 bases between. Germline values: CDR1 MNHEY, CDR2 SMNVEV (reference sequence). CDR3 size: 18 residues. The CDR3 DNA follows: TGTGCCAGCAGTCGGGGACCCGGTGGAAGGGGGTCTAATCAGCCCCAGCATTTT. It translates to CASSRGPGGRGSNQPQHF.